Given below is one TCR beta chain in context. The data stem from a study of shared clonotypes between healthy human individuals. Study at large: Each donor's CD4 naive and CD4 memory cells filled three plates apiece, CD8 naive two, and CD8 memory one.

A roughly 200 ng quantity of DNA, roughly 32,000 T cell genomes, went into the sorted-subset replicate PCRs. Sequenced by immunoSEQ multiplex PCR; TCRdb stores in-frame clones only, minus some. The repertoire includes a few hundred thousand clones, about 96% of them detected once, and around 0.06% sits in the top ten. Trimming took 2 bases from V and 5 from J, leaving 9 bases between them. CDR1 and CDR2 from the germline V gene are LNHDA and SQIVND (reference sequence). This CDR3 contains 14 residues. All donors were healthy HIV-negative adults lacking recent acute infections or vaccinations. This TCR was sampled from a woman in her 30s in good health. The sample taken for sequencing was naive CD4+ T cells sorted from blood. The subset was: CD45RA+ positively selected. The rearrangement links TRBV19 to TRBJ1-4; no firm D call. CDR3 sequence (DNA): TGTGCCAGTAGTATAAGGAGCTACAATGAAAAACTGTTTTTT. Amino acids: CASSIRSYNEKLFF.